This TCR beta chain was found in a study of T cells in narcolepsy. The CDR3 has 14 amino acids. V lost 2 bases to trimming and J lost 4 bases; unmatched junction nucleotides: 0. Germline V lookup: CDR1 KGHSH, CDR2 LQKENI. Clones were sequenced by immunoSEQ multiplex PCR, and TCRdb holds only the in-frame ones, with some missing. This sample has about 35,000 clones; about 90% occur once, and the top ten carry about 0.8%. This TCR was sampled from a human donor with narcolepsy. Sequenced input: CD45RA- memory CD4+ T cells from PBMCs. The chain has TRBV18 and TRBJ2-7, with 12 bases that match TRBD2. CDR3 DNA: TGTGCCAGCTCACCAACTAGCGGGAGGTACGAGCAGTACTTC. It yields the protein CASSPTSGRYEQYF.